This passage covers 5 T cell receptor beta chains from one sample sequenced in a study of T cells in Graves' hyperthyroidism and ophthalmopathy. TCR beta CDR3 region amplification was performed from RNA transcripts. The HTBI primer set was used in a first-round RT-PCR of the TCR CDR3. Using its own MiXCR run on the multiplex PCR reads, TCRdb lists one record per CDR3 protein. Of roughly 180,000 distinct CDR3 sequences detected, over 8% appear once; the ten largest clones hold roughly 23%. Sequences were obtained from blood. These receptors all come from a woman younger than 30 with Graves' hyperthyroidism that later progressed to Graves' ophthalmopathy.

This clonotype was seen repeatedly, ten times or more. The V and J genes are TRBV7-3 and TRBJ2-3, with 9 bases that match TRBD1. Looked up from germline, CDR1 is SGHTA and CDR2 is FQGTGA. This CDR3 spans 15 amino acids. Unmatched junction bases numbered 5, after V lost 4 bases and J lost 3 bases. The CDR3 loop reads CASSSNRGQTDTQYF. For the CDR3, the DNA is TGTGCCAGCAGCTCAAACAGGGGGCAGACAGATACGCAGTATTTT.

Many counts were recorded for this clonotype. The V and J genes are TRBV11-1 and TRBJ2-1; the match to TRBD1 covers 9 bases. The ends lost 1 base at V and 6 bases at J; junction bases unmatched: 1. CDR1 is SGHAT and CDR2 is FQDESV in the germline V gene (reference sequence). The CDR3 sequence is 14 residues long. Written as DNA, the CDR3 is TGTGCCAGCAGCTTAGGACAGGGGGGCAATGAGCAGTTCTTC. It specifies CASSLGQGGNEQFF.

This clonotype was observed many times. This chain uses TRBV20-1 with TRBJ2-7; 9 bases match TRBD2. Germline assignment: CDR1 DFQATT and CDR2 SNEGSKA (reference sequence). J lost 0 bases, V lost 6 bases, and 6 bases had no gene match. This CDR3 is built from 14 residues. CDR3 coding DNA: TGCAGTGCGCCTCTAGCGGGACCCTCCTACGAGCAGTACTTC. It yields the protein CSAPLAGPSYEQYF.

This clonotype occurred many times. In DNA, the CDR3 is TGCAGTGCTAGAGAAGAGACGACCGAGCAGTACTTC. It is translated as CSAREETTEQYF. This chain links TRBV20-1 with TRBJ2-7; no clear D gene. In germline, CDR1 is DFQATT, CDR2 SNEGSKA (reference sequence). V was trimmed by 0 bases and J by 6 bases, leaving 9 bases between them. CDR3 length equals 12 residues.

This clonotype has at least ten counts. CDR3 DNA sequence: TGCGCCAGCAGCTTGGACGGGAGCACAGATACGCAGTATTTT. As protein: CASSLDGSTDTQYF. The rearrangement uses TRBV5-1 and TRBJ2-3; D is undetermined. The germline CDR1 and CDR2 sequences are SGHRS and YFSETQ. V lost 0 bases and J 0 bases, leaving 5 bases between the germline ends. The CDR3 has 14 residues. Supplemented by reference TRBV5-1 and TRBJ2-3, the full variable domain reads KAGVTQTPRYLIKTRGQQVTLSCSPISGHRSVSWYQQTPGQGLQFLFEYFSETQRNKGNFPGRFSGRQFSNSRSEMNVSTLELGDSALYLCASSLDGSTDTQYFGPGTRLTVL.